Listed here are 10 T cell receptor beta chains from one sample, sequenced in a study of sequential checkpoint blockade in melanoma. Assay used: immunoSEQ multiplex PCR; TCRdb lists only in-frame clones, some missing. The data hold around 11,000 clones, with roughly 51% observed a single time. Treatment denoted: randomized to nivolumab then ipilimumab (arm A) or the reverse (arm B). Sequenced material: CD8+ T cells sorted from blood (inferred from file names), taken from a patient given nivolumab and ipilimumab in sequence. The receptor set was obtained from a human donor with melanoma.

The chain combines TRBV7-2 with TRBJ2-1; 7 bases fit TRBD2. V gave up 7 bases and J gave up 3 bases; unmatched junction bases: 3. The CDR3 has 13 amino acids. Germline CDR1 is SGHTA and CDR2 is FQGNSA. The CDR3 DNA is TGTGCCAGCACCGGGGGGAACTACAATGAGCAGTTCTTC. It specifies CASTGGNYNEQFF.

This clone was counted between two and nine times. The chain has TRBV6-6 and TRBJ1-2; 8 positions match TRBD1. The CDR3 is made up of 15 amino acids. In germline, CDR1 is MNHNY, CDR2 SVGAGI (reference sequence). Trimming removed 5 bases from V and 4 bases from J; junction bases left unmatched: 9. The CDR3 DNA is TGTGCCAGCAGTGCCTTTATACAGGGGGGCTATGGCTACACCTTC. It yields the protein CASSAFIQGGYGYTF.

The chain joins TRBV29-1 to TRBJ1-1, with no clear D. The CDR3 is made up of 12 amino acids. Trimming shortened V by 4 bases and J by 0 bases, and 6 bases separated the two germline ends. In germline, CDR1 is SQVTM, CDR2 ANQGSEA. CDR3 residues: CSVVRLNTEAFF. CDR3 nucleotide sequence: TGCAGCGTTGTCAGGCTGAACACTGAAGCTTTCTTT.

The rearrangement links TRBV4-3 to TRBJ2-7; 9 bases fit TRBD2. The junction had 4 bases not matched to a gene; V was cut back by 0 bases and J by 4 bases. The CDR3 is made up of 15 amino acids. Germline V CDR1 and CDR2: LGHNA, YSLEER. CDR3 in DNA: TGCGCCAGCAGCCAAGATCGCGGGGGGGGATACGAGCAGTACTTC. Amino acid sequence: CASSQDRGGGYEQYF.

This clone has a handful of counts. V usage is TRBV4-3 and J usage is TRBJ2-1, with 8 positions matching TRBD2. CDR3 length: 16 residues. The germline gives CDR1 LGHNA, CDR2 YSLEER. V lost 0 bases to trimming and J lost 6 bases; unmatched junction nucleotides: 7. The CDR3 DNA is TGCGCCAGCAGCCAAGAAACAAGCGGGAGTATCAATGAGCAGTTCTTC. Its protein product is CASSQETSGSINEQFF.

This clone rates as large. The rearrangement uses TRBV7-9 and TRBJ1-3; 7 bases map to TRBD1. V was clipped by 5 bases and J by 1 base; unmatched bases: 2. This CDR3 has 14 residues. Germline V gene data show CDR1 as SEHNR and CDR2 as FQNEAQ (reference sequence). CDR3 DNA sequence: TGTGCCAGCAGCGGGACAGCTTCTGGAAACACCATATATTTT. It translates to CASSGTASGNTIYF.

The V call is TRBV10-3, the J call TRBJ2-1, with D possibly matching TRBD2 (5 bases). The V end lost 9 bases, the J end lost 0 bases, and 9 bases lay between the germline ends. CDR1 ENHRY and CDR2 SYGVKD come from the germline V gene. This CDR3 has 13 residues. The CDR3 nucleotides read TGTGCCATATCTACTAGCTCCTACAATGAGCAGTTCTTC. This translates into CAISTSSYNEQFF.

The V call is TRBV7-9, the J call TRBJ1-2; a possible D gene is TRBD1 (6 bases). V lost 3 bases, J lost 8 bases, and 10 bases lay in between. This CDR3 spans 12 amino acids. Germline CDR1 is SEHNR and CDR2 is FQNEAQ (reference sequence). This chain's CDR3 is CASSLQGNGYTF. CDR3 nucleotide sequence: TGTGCCAGCAGCTTGCAGGGGAACGGCTACACCTTC.

The chain combines TRBV7-9 with TRBJ2-7; 7 positions match TRBD1. CDR3 length: 14 amino acids. The V gene's germline CDR1 is SEHNR and CDR2 FQNEAQ (reference sequence). The V segment lost 5 bases and the J segment 4 bases; nucleotides outside the gene matches: 8. As DNA, the CDR3 is TGTGCCAGCAGCCCGAAAAACAGGGGATACGAGCAGTACTTC. Translated, it gives CASSPKNRGYEQYF.

The V and J genes are TRBV7-9 and TRBJ1-5; no clear D. The length of the CDR3 is 11 residues. Trimming took off 11 bases at V and 0 bases at J, with 5 bases between the two ends. Germline values: CDR1 SEHNR, CDR2 FQNEAQ (reference sequence). The CDR3 region is CAGGSNQPQHF. For the CDR3, the DNA is TGTGCCGGCGGTAGCAATCAGCCCCAGCATTTT.